The T cell receptor (beta chain) under discussion was sequenced for a study of CXCR3-negative and CXCR3-positive naive CD8 T cells. Notes on the study in general: Surface CD5 was comparable between naive subsets; TCR strength was inferred from TRB CDR3 properties.

Remarks on this clonotype: What it binds is unknown.

5' RACE with UMI labels generated the TRB cDNA libraries. TCRdb re-called the 5' RACE reads and shows each CDR3 protein once, DNA omitted. The clone table shows about 92,000 distinct CDR3 sequences, with the ten largest holding 1.7%. Naive CD8+ T cells displayed a CD45RO-CCR7+CD27+CD95- phenotype. CDR1 is SGHAT, CDR2 FQNNGV, per germline. The CDR3 sequence is 19 residues long. The receptor comes from a human donor in good health. Some clones in this sample may be carry-over from other donors' samples. V usage is TRBV11-2 and J usage is TRBJ2-3; without DNA, the TCRdb call of TRBD2 cannot be checked. The specimen was naive CXCR3- CD8+ T cells from blood. Indicated subset: CD45RO-CCR7+CD27+CD95- naive CD8+ T cells lacking CXCR3 (TNR3-). CDR3 region: CASSLVPGTSGPSTDTQYF. The entire variable domain, with the rest obtained from reference TRBV11-2 and TRBJ2-3, is as follows: EAGVAQSPRYKIIEKRQSVAFWCNPISGHATLYWYQQILGQGPKLLIQFQNNGVVDDSQLPKDRFSAERLKGVDSTLKIQPAKLEDSAVYLCASSLVPGTSGPSTDTQYFGPGTRLTVL.